This T cell receptor (beta chain) is from a study of blood T cell repertoires in COVID-19. Germline CDR1 and CDR2: WNHNN and SYGVQD (reference sequence). V lost 6 bases and J lost 6; bases outside the gene matches: 12. This CDR3 comprises 15 residues. The sample holds a few counts of this clone. TCRdb's table, derived via immunoSEQ multiplex PCR, lists solely in-frame clones and lacks some. Seen here are some 350,000 clones, 80% to 90% observed once, and the top ten hold 1%. The material sequenced was PBMCs or T cells enriched from blood (not recorded which). The chain has TRBV10-1 and TRBJ2-7; 9 nucleotides line up with TRBD1. This receptor was obtained from a man aged 18 to 29 who had recovered from COVID-19. CDR3 bases: TGCGCCAGCAGAGCCGGGACAGGGACCTCAGGCGAGCAGTACTTC. This codes for CASRAGTGTSGEQYF.